Detailed here is one T cell receptor (beta chain). Original data processing: Estimated nucleated cell counts came from reference gene primer amplification. Using immunoSEQ multiplex PCR, the repertoire was profiled, and TCRdb retains in-frame clones only, with some absent. V, J and clone size are those of that table, while D and trimming were read from the DNA. Altogether over 250,000 clones are present, 75% to 85% being singletons, with the ten largest covering roughly 5%. This entry belongs to a study of blood T cell repertoires in COVID-19. Study-level information: Italy, Spain and the United States were the sources of the convalescent and acute COVID-19 samples.

This CDR3 comprises 15 residues. V lost 4 bases, J lost 0 bases, and 4 bases stayed unmatched. CDR1 and CDR2 (germline): SGHRS, YFSETQ. Sequenced input: peripheral blood. This chain joins TRBV5-1 and TRBJ1-1; 9 bases fit TRBD1. The origin of this receptor is a man aged 50-59 years with active or convalescent COVID-19. This chain's CDR3 is CASSIGQGMNTEAFF. CDR3 nucleotides: TGCGCCAGCAGCATCGGACAGGGGATGAACACTGAAGCTTTCTTT.